Below are 32 T cell receptor beta chains sequenced from a single sample in a study of blood T cell repertoires in COVID-19. Sequenced by immunoSEQ multiplex PCR; TCRdb stores in-frame clones only, minus some. The sample has hundreds of thousands of clones; around 87% are singletons. The sample was peripheral blood. The source of these receptors is a human donor in a cohort sampled during active COVID-19.

CDR3 DNA: TGTGCCAGCAGCCCTGGACTAGCGGGAGGGATAAATGAGCAGTTCTTC. Translated, it gives CASSPGLAGGINEQFF. The V gene is TRBV7-9, the J gene TRBJ2-1; 15 bases agree with TRBD2. V lost 5 bases and J lost 7; bases outside the gene matches: 6. The CDR3 sequence is 16 residues long. CDR1 and CDR2 (germline): SEHNR, FQNEAQ (reference sequence).

The J gene is TRBJ2-2, the V gene TRBV10-3; 8 bases agree with TRBD1. The CDR3 has 14 residues. Per the germline V gene, CDR1 is ENHRY and CDR2 is SYGVKD. V lost 11 bases and J lost 1; bases outside the gene matches: 6. CDR3 sequence reads: CAVTGTGNTGELFF. Here the CDR3 DNA reads TGTGCCGTGACCGGGACAGGGAACACCGGGGAGCTGTTTTTT.

This sequence joins TRBV5-1 and TRBJ2-7; TRBD1 is a possible D gene (5 bases). The CDR3 sequence is 12 residues long. Between the trimmed V and J ends, which lost 3 bases and 1 base, there was a span of 5 bases. Germline V CDR1 and CDR2: SGHRS, YFSETQ. The CDR3 DNA is TGCGCCAGCAGCTCAGGGTCCTACGAGCAGTACTTC. This translates into CASSSGSYEQYF.

The J gene is TRBJ2-3, the V gene TRBV3-1 (or the pseudogene TRBV3-2), with a possible D match to TRBD2 (6 bases). Germline CDR1 LGHDT, CDR2 YNNKEL (reference sequence). V was clipped by 8 bases and J by 2 bases, with 8 bases between them. The CDR3 spans 12 residues. The CDR3 loop reads CASGGNTDTQYF. The CDR3 region has the DNA TGTGCCAGCGGGGGGAACACAGATACGCAGTATTTT.

The chain joins TRBV19 to TRBJ1-5; D uncertain. Germline V gene lookup returns CDR1 LNHDA and CDR2 SQIVND (reference sequence). This CDR3 is built from 15 residues. The V gene lost 6 bases and the J gene lost 0 bases, with 12 bases spanning the gap. The CDR3 sequence is CASSPGGYSNQPQHF. The CDR3 nucleotides read TGTGCCAGTAGCCCGGGAGGCTATAGCAATCAGCCCCAGCATTTT.

V is TRBV11-2 and J is TRBJ2-7; TRBD1 agrees at 7 bases. V lost 5 bases, J lost 4 bases, and 11 bases stayed unmatched. This CDR3 is 15 amino acids long. Germline loops: CDR1 SGHAT, CDR2 FQNNGV. DNA of the CDR3: TGTGCCAGCAGCCTCCTATACAGGGGCCGATACGAGCAGTACTTC. Translation gives CASSLLYRGRYEQYF.

This chain uses TRBV6-1 with TRBJ2-7; unclear D gene. The CDR3 has 11 amino acids. Germline assignment: CDR1 MNHNS and CDR2 SASEGT. V shed 3 bases and J shed 3 bases, with 3 bases lying between them. CDR3 DNA sequence: TGTGCCAGCAGTGATAACTACGAGCAGTACTTC. Translating gives CASSDNYEQYF.

The sample holds one count of this clone. The chain is built from TRBV3-1 (or the pseudogene TRBV3-2) and TRBJ2-1; 10 bases agree with TRBD2. V dropped 1 base and J dropped 4; count of bases not matched to a gene: 10. From germline, CDR1 is LGHDT and CDR2 YNNKEL (reference sequence). CDR3 length: 18 residues. CDR3: CASSQVAAGGLKYNEQFF. The CDR3 bases are TGTGCCAGCAGCCAAGTGGCAGCGGGGGGGCTCAAATACAATGAGCAGTTCTTC.

This clone was detected a few times. The rearrangement uses TRBV18 and TRBJ1-6; TRBD1 matches 8 bases. The CDR3 spans 16 residues. Looked up from germline, CDR1 is KGHSH and CDR2 is LQKENI. The V and J ends lost 3 bases and 10 bases, in that order; junction bases with no gene match: 11. CDR3 protein: CASSPGTGSSGSPLHF. The CDR3 DNA reads TGTGCCAGCTCACCTGGGACAGGAAGTTCCGGATCACCCCTCCACTTT. The whole variable domain, remainder taken from reference TRBV18 and TRBJ1-6, is NAGVMQNPRHLVRRRGQEARLRCSPMKGHSHVYWYRQLPEEGLKFMVYLQKENIIDESGMPKERFSAEFPKEGPSILRIQQVVRGDSAAYFCASSPGTGSSGSPLHFGNGTRLTVT.

The V call is TRBV29-1, the J call TRBJ2-2; tentative D call: TRBD1 (6 bases). Deletions cut 3 bases from V and 6 bases from J, with 20 bases between. Germline V CDR1 and CDR2: SQVTM, ANQGSEA. The CDR3 length is 16 residues. The CDR3 sequence: CSVEKRGLTGSGELFF. The CDR3 bases are TGCAGCGTTGAGAAAAGGGGGTTAACCGGGTCCGGGGAGCTGTTTTTT.

The V call is TRBV4-1, the J call TRBJ2-5; TRBD2 agrees at 9 bases. This CDR3 is built from 19 residues. The germline V gene encodes CDR1 MGHRA and CDR2 YSYEKL. The ends lost 0 bases at V and 5 bases at J; junction bases unmatched: 16. DNA for the CDR3: TGCGCCAGCAGCCAAGACCTCGGGGTAGCGGGAGCGTTAAGCGAGACCCAGTACTTC. Protein: CASSQDLGVAGALSETQYF.

This sequence joins TRBV5-1 and TRBJ2-3, with D unresolved. Germline V lookup: CDR1 SGHRS, CDR2 YFSETQ. Trimming took 0 bases from V and 2 from J, leaving 7 bases between them. The CDR3 extends over 14 amino acids. CDR3 sequence: CASSLGLDTDTQYF. CDR3 nucleotides: TGCGCCAGCAGCTTGGGGCTAGACACAGATACGCAGTATTTT. The whole variable domain, filled in from reference TRBV5-1 and TRBJ2-3, reads KAGVTQTPRYLIKTRGQQVTLSCSPISGHRSVSWYQQTPGQGLQFLFEYFSETQRNKGNFPGRFSGRQFSNSRSEMNVSTLELGDSALYLCASSLGLDTDTQYFGPGTRLTVL.

This CDR3 reads CAIKNDRGPNQPQHF. The CDR3 DNA sequence: TGTGCCATCAAGAACGACAGGGGTCCCAATCAGCCCCAGCATTTT. The rearrangement joins TRBV10-3 to TRBJ1-5; 8 bases agree with TRBD1. Germline V gene data show CDR1 as ENHRY and CDR2 as SYGVKD. V was pared by 7 bases and J by 3 bases, with 8 bases of the junction left unmatched. CDR3 length equals 15 residues.

This clone has a handful of counts. This sequence joins TRBV10-3 and TRBJ2-7; TRBD2 matches at 15 bases. V dropped 6 bases and J dropped 7; count of bases not matched to a gene: 7. Germline values: CDR1 ENHRY, CDR2 SYGVKD. This CDR3 has 15 amino acids. CDR3 sequence: CAIREGLAGGGEQYF. CDR3 in DNA: TGTGCCATCAGGGAGGGACTAGCGGGAGGTGGTGAGCAGTACTTC.

The J gene is TRBJ2-7, the V gene TRBV5-6, with TRBD2 as a possible D gene (6 bases). This CDR3 is 14 amino acids long. Germline CDR1 is SGHDT and CDR2 is YYEEEE. V gave up 2 bases and J gave up 3 bases, with 12 bases separating them. In DNA form, the CDR3 reads TGTGCCAGCAGCTTCGGGGGATCGGGCTACGAGCAGTACTTC. Translating gives CASSFGGSGYEQYF.

The CDR3 here is CATHRGGGPRNEQFF. The CDR3 nucleotides are TGCGCCACCCACCGAGGGGGAGGGCCAAGGAATGAGCAGTTCTTC. The rearrangement links TRBV5-1 to TRBJ2-1; TRBD2 is a possible D gene (7 bases). Trimming removed 9 bases at V and 7 bases at J, with 23 bases between. Germline lookup yields CDR1 SGHRS and CDR2 YFSETQ. The CDR3 extends over 15 amino acids.

The V and J genes are TRBV5-4 and TRBJ2-3; weak D call: TRBD2 (6 bases). The CDR3 is 16 residues long. The V end lost 1 base, the J end lost 0 bases, and 12 bases lay between the germline ends. The germline V gene encodes CDR1 SGHNT and CDR2 YYREEE (reference sequence). The CDR3 here is CASSLRRGGSTDTQYF. CDR3 DNA sequence: TGTGCCAGCAGCTTGAGGCGGGGAGGTAGCACAGATACGCAGTATTTT. Full variable domain (missing parts from reference TRBV5-4 and TRBJ2-3): ETGVTQSPTHLIKTRGQQVTLRCSSQSGHNTVSWYQQALGQGPQFIFQYYREEENGRGNFPPRFSGLQFPNYSSELNVNALELDDSALYLCASSLRRGGSTDTQYFGPGTRLTVL.

The chain recombines TRBV28 with TRBJ2-1; tentatively, D is TRBD1 (7 bases). V dropped 6 bases and J dropped 4 bases, with 19 bases sitting between them. Germline lookup yields CDR1 MDHEN and CDR2 SYDVKM. The CDR3 totals 16 residues. The CDR3 spells CASSLDREDLYNEQFF. The CDR3 region has the DNA TGTGCCAGCAGCCTTGACAGGGAGGATCTTTACAATGAGCAGTTCTTC.

The chain combines TRBV7-3 with TRBJ2-3; 9 positions agree with TRBD2. Trimming cost V 5 bases and J 6 bases; bases outside gene matches: 9. In germline, CDR1 is SGHTA, CDR2 FQGTGA. This CDR3 has 15 amino acids. As DNA, the CDR3 is TGTGCCAGCAGCCCCATGGGGGCGGGAGGGGATACGCAGTATTTT. It specifies CASSPMGAGGDTQYF.

The rearrangement links TRBV7-9 to TRBJ2-7; D remains unclear. Germline V CDR1 and CDR2: SEHNR, FQNEAQ (reference sequence). V was shortened by 5 bases and J by 6 bases, with 11 bases between the two germline ends. The CDR3 is made up of 12 amino acids. In DNA form, the CDR3 reads TGTGCCAGCAGCCCCATGACTCGCGAGCAGTACTTC. It translates to CASSPMTREQYF.

This chain joins TRBV27 and TRBJ2-1; maybe TRBD1 (5 bases). V shed 2 bases and J shed 2 bases, with 13 bases lying between them. Per germline, CDR1 MNHEY and CDR2 SMNVEV (reference sequence). The CDR3 is 16 amino acids. CDR3 sequence reads: CASSLKGPATYNEQFF. The CDR3 DNA reads as TGTGCCAGCAGTTTAAAGGGGCCGGCTACCTACAATGAGCAGTTCTTC.

The V gene is TRBV25-1, the J gene TRBJ2-3; D not certain. Germline CDR1 is MGHDK and CDR2 is SYGVNS. The V and J ends lost 5 bases and 3 bases respectively, with 15 bases between them. CDR3 length equals 15 residues. The CDR3 DNA reads as TGTGCCAGCAGTCCACGAACCCACTCGACAGATACGCAGTATTTT. The encoded protein is CASSPRTHSTDTQYF.

The rearrangement links TRBV4-1 to TRBJ1-1; D unclear. V lost 4 bases and J 6 bases, leaving 15 bases between the germline ends. The CDR3 runs to 14 residues. CDR1 is MGHRA and CDR2 is YSYEKL in the germline V gene. CDR3 bases: TGCGCCAGCAGCCCCTGGCTCGGGGTCGCTGAAGCTTTCTTT. Translating it yields CASSPWLGVAEAFF.

The chain combines TRBV2 with TRBJ1-1, with 7 bases that match TRBD1. J was trimmed by 4 bases and V by 8 bases; bases with no gene match: 4. The CDR3 has 12 amino acids. Germline CDR1 SNHLY, CDR2 FYNNEI. The CDR3 DNA reads as TGTGCCAGCGACCGGGACAGCACTGAAGCTTTCTTT. Translation gives CASDRDSTEAFF.

This sequence joins TRBV29-1 and TRBJ2-3; 7 nucleotides line up with TRBD2. The CDR3 is 14 residues long. Germline-derived CDR1 and CDR2 are SQVTM and ANQGSEA. J lost 2 bases, V lost 3 bases, and 5 bases had no gene match. DNA for the CDR3: TGCAGCGTTGAGGCTAGCGGAAACACAGATACGCAGTATTTT. As protein: CSVEASGNTDTQYF.

The chain recombines TRBV10-1 with TRBJ1-6; 7 positions match TRBD1. The junction had 6 bases not matched to a gene; V was cut back by 4 bases and J by 3 bases. The germline V gene has CDR1 WNHNN and CDR2 SYGVQD (reference sequence). CDR3 size: 16 residues. The CDR3 bases are TGCGCCAGCAGTGCGGGACAGAGGATCTATAATTCACCCCTCCACTTT. This gives the protein CASSAGQRIYNSPLHF.

This chain links TRBV19 with TRBJ1-3; D gene unclear. CDR1 is LNHDA, CDR2 SQIVND, per germline (reference sequence). This CDR3 spans 13 amino acids. V lost 6 bases and J lost 2, with 8 bases in between. DNA for the CDR3: TGTGCCAGTAGACCACCAGCTGGAAACACCATATATTTT. It specifies CASRPPAGNTIYF.

This chain joins TRBV7-9 and TRBJ1-6; D is undetermined. Germline V gene sequence: CDR1 SEHNR, CDR2 FQNEAQ (reference sequence). Trimming pared 5 bases from V and 10 bases from J, leaving 18 bases between. This CDR3 is built from 15 residues. As DNA, the CDR3 is TGTGCCAGCAGCCCCTCAGGAGGGTCTGGATCACCCCTCCACTTT. Translation: CASSPSGGSGSPLHF.

The CDR3 here is CASSPQGRGNQPQHF. CDR3 sequence (DNA): TGTGCCAGCAGTCCTCAGGGTCGTGGCAATCAGCCCCAGCATTTT. The chain carries TRBV28 and TRBJ1-5; TRBD1 might be the D (5 bases). The CDR3 contains 15 residues. Trimming cost V 5 bases and J 2 bases, with 13 bases left between them. The germline V gene has CDR1 MDHEN and CDR2 SYDVKM.

The chain joins TRBV25-1 to TRBJ2-1, with D uncertain. V dropped 0 bases and J dropped 16 bases, with 19 bases sitting between them. The CDR3 has 14 amino acids. Germline V gene data show CDR1 as MGHDK and CDR2 as SYGVNS. The CDR3 is CASSEYRLNNLLFF. Here the CDR3 DNA reads TGTGCCAGCAGTGAATATCGATTGAATAATCTATTATTCTTC.

The chain has TRBV5-4 and TRBJ2-5; D possibly corresponds to TRBD1 (5 bases). Germline CDR1 reads SGHNT; CDR2 reads YYREEE (reference sequence). This CDR3 has 13 residues. Trimming took 4 bases from V and 5 from J, leaving 12 bases between them. The chain's CDR3 is CASSPDTWETQYF. The CDR3 nucleotides read TGTGCCAGCAGCCCGGACACCTGGGAGACCCAGTACTTC.

This clone was seen a single time. The rearrangement uses TRBV6-6 and TRBJ2-7, with D maybe TRBD2 (6 bases). The CDR3 sequence is 15 residues long. V was cut by 7 bases and J by 4 bases, with 20 bases left in between. Germline-derived CDR1 and CDR2 are MNHNY and SVGAGI (reference sequence). CDR3: CASTSDSDYKYEQYF. The DNA of the CDR3 is TGTGCCAGCACCTCAGACTCGGACTACAAGTACGAGCAGTACTTC.